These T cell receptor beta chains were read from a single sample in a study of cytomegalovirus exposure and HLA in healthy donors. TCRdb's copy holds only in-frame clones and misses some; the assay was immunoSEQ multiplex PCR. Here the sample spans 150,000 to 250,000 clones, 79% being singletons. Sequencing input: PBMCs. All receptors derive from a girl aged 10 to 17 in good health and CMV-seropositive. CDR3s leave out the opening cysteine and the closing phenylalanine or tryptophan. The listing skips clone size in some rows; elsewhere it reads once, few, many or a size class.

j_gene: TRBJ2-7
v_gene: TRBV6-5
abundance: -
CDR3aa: ASSYSRGGFYEQY

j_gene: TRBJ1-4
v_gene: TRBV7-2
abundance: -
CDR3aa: ASSSATNEKLF

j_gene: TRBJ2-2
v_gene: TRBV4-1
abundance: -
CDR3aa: ASSQTGPTVGGTGELF

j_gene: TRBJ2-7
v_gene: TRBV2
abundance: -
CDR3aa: ASSVGGQGAYEQY

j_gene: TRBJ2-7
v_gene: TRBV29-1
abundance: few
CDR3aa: SVEGNSGYDVEQY

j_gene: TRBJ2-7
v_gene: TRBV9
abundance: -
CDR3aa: ASSVGDSPSSYEQY

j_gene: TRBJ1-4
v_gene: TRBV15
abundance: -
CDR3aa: ATKAGQGHSNEKLF

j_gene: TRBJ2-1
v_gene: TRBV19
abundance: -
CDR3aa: ASSISAYNEQF

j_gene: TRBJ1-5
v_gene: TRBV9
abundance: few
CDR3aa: ASSAGTGQNQPQH

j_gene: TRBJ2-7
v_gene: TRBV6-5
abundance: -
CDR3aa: ASRRGTGLYEQY

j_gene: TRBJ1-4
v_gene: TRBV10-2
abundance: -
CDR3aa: ASRLQGAGEKLF

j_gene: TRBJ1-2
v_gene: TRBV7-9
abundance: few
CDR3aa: ASSPTANYGYT

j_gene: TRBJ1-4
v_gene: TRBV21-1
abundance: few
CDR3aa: ASSKEAGRPGKLF

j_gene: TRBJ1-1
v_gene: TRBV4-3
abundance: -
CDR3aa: ASSQTGGLNTEAF

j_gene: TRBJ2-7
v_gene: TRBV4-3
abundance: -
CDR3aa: ASSQAPGGQGSYEQY

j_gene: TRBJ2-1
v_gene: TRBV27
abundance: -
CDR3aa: ASSLLGSGGGDEQF

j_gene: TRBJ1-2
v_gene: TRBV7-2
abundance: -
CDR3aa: ASSLKGRTMERGYT

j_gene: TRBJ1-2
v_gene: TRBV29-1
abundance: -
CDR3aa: SVENRGGYT

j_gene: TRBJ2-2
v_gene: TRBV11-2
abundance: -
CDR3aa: ASSLAFRLTGELF

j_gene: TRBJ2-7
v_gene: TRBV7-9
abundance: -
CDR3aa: ASSLQGLAYEQY

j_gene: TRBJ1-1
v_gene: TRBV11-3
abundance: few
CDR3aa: ASSQDSLNTEAF

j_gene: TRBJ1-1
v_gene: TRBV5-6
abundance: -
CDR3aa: ASSLAAGEAF

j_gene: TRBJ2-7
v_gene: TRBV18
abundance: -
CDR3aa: ASSPDGLTFSYEQY

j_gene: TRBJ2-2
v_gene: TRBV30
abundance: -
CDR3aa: AWGRELDAGELF

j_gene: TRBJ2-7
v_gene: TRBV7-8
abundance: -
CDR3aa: ASSLEQGAHGQY

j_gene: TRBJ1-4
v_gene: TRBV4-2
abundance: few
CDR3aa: ASSLSGAGREKLF

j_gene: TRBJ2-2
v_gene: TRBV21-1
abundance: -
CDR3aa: ASSKFCRTGGITGELF

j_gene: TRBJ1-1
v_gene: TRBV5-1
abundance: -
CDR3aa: ASRPFTGTEAF

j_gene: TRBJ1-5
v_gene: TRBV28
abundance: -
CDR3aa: ASSPGTPFNQPQH

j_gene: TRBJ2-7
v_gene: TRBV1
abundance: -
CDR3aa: TSSHPGRARYEQY

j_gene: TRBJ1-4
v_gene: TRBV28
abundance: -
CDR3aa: ASSPGTAYEKLF

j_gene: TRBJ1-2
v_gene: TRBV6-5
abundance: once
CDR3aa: ASSLGRNYGYT

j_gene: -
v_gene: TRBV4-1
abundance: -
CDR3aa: ASSLGTGTYEQY

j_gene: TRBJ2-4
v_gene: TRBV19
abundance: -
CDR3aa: ASSRGRSRSIQY

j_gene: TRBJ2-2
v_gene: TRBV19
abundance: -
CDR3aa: ASSIGWQAQGELF

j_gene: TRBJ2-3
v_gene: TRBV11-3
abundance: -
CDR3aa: ASSLSSGTDTQY

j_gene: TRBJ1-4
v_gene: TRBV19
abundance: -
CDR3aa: ASTAPAGEKLF

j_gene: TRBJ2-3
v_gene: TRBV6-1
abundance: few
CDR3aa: ASSVSGAPDTQY

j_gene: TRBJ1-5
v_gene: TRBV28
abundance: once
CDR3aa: ASRRGTGGGNQPQH

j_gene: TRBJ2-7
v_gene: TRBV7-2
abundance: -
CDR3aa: ASSSLAGVSYEQY

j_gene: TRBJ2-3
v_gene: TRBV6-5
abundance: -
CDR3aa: ASSSWTGGTDTQY

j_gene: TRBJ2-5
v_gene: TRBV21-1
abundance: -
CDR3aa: ASSKGRQETQY

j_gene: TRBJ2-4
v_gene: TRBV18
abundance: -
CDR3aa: ASSPPLSDRGRDIAKNIQY

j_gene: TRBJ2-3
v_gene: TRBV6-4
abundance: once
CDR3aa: ASSDSLSGGGSDTQY

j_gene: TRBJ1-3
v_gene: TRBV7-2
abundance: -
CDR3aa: ASSPGQAGSGNTIY

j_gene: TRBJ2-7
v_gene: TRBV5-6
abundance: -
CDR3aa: ASSPGQGFYEQY

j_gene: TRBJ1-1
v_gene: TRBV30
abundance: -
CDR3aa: ACPDTEAF

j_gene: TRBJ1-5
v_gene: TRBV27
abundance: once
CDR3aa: ASSNMGTGNQPQH

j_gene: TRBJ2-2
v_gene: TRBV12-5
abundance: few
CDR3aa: ASGLTTSGGAVAGELF